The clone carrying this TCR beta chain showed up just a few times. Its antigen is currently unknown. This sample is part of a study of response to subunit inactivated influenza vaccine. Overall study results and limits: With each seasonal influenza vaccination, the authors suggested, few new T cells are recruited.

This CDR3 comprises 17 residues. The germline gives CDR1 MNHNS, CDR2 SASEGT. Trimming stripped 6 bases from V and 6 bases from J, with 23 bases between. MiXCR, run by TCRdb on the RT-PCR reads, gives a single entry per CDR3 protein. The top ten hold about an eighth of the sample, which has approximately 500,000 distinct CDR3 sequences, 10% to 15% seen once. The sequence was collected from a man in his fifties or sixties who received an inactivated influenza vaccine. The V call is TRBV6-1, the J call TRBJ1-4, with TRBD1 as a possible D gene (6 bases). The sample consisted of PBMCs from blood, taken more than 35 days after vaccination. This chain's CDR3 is CASRSLDRNSRDEKLFF. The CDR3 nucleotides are TGTGCCAGCAGATCTCTGGACAGAAACTCAAGGGATGAAAAACTGTTTTTT.